Here is one T cell receptor (beta chain) with its context. The sample is drawn from a study of shared clonotypes between healthy human individuals. Study as a whole: Sampling drew on donors who were a couple of women and a few men aged 18 to 49.

The V gene's germline CDR1 is LGHNA and CDR2 YSLEER. Trimming stripped 0 bases from V and 2 bases from J, with 7 bases between. The CDR3 runs to 14 residues. Evenly divided among several immunoSEQ plates was the genomic DNA of each subset. The sequenced material, unsorted PBMC DNA, was run on ten immunoSEQ deep assay plates. Authors' methods: Because ImmunoSEQ provided only junction sequences with no quality scores, the filtering differed. This table comes from immunoSEQ multiplex PCR, and its TCRdb copy is limited to in-frame clones, with some not included. Clonal size and the V and J genes are those of that table, whereas D and trimming came from the DNA. Of around 510,000 clones detected, around 77% appear once; the ten largest clones hold about 12%.

The V call is TRBV4-3, the J call TRBJ1-2, with D possibly matching TRBD1 (5 bases). Sequencing used PBMCs. This TCR derives from a woman aged 40 to 49 in good health. Some clones in this sample may be carry-over from other donors' samples. The CDR3 sequence is CASSQDPGNYGYTF. The CDR3 DNA is TGCGCCAGCAGCCAAGACCCAGGGAACTATGGCTACACCTTC.